This record covers a single T cell receptor (beta chain). The data were obtained in a study of technical replicates of blood from a few donors. The table came from immunoSEQ multiplex PCR; TCRdb's copy has only in-frame clones and leaves some out. The table has approximately 70,000 clones, roughly 94% seen once. CDR1 and CDR2 from the germline V gene are MNHNS and SASEGT. The CDR3 loop spans 15 amino acids. Trimming left V 7 bases short and J 1 base short, with 16 bases between. Sequenced: T cells isolated from PBMCs. The TCR was taken from a human donor in good health. The chain joins TRBV6-1 to TRBJ1-2; possibly TRBD1 for D (6 bases). The CDR3 DNA is TGTGCCAGCAAGGACAGAGCGAATGTTAACTATGGCTACACCTTC. It encodes CASKDRANVNYGYTF.